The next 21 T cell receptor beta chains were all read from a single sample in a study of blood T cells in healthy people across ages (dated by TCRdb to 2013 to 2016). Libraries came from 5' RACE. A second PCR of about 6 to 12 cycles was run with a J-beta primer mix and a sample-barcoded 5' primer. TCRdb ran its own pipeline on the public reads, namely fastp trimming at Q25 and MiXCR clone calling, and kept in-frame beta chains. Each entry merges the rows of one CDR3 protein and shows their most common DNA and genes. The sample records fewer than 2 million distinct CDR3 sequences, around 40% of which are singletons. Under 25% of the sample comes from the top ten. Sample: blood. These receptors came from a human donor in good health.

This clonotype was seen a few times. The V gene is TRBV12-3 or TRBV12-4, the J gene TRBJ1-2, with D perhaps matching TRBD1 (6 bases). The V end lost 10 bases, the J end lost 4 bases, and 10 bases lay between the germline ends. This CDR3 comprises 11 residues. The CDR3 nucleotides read TGTGCCACCTCGACAGGCTATGGCTACACCTTC. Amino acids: CATSTGYGYTF.

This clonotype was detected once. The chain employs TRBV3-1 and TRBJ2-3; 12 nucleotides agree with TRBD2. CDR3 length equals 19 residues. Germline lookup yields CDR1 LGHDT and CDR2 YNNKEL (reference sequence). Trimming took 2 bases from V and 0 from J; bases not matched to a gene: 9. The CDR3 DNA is TGTGCCAGCAGCCAACCACTAGCGGGGGGCCCTATCAGCACAGATACGCAGTATTTT. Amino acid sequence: CASSQPLAGGPISTDTQYF.

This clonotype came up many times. The CDR3 protein is CASSKNTDSYEQYF. The CDR3 bases are TGTGCCAGCAGCAAAAATACAGACTCCTACGAGCAGTACTTC. This rearrangement joins TRBV2 to TRBJ2-7; D unclear. Trimming cost V 6 bases and J 0 bases, with 12 bases left between them. Germline-derived CDR1 and CDR2 are SNHLY and FYNNEI. The CDR3 is 14 amino acids. Variable domain in full (rest from reference TRBV2 and TRBJ2-7): EPEVTQTPSHQVTQMGQEVILRCVPISNHLYFYWYRQILGQKVEFLVSFYNNEISEKSEIFDDQFSVERPDGSNFTLKIRSTKLEDSAMYFCASSKNTDSYEQYFGPGTRLTVT.

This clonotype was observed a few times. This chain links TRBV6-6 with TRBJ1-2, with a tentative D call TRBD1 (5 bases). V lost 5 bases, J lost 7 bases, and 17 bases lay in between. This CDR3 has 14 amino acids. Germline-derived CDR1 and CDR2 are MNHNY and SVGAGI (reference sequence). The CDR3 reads CASSDLGGTGGYTF. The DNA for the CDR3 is TGTGCCAGCAGTGATTTGGGGGGAACGGGTGGCTACACCTTC.

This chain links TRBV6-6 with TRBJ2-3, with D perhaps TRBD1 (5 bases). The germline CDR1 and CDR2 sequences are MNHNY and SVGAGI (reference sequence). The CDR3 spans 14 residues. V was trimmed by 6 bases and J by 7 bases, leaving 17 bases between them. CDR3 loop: CASSNWAGLNTQYF. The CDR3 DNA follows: TGTGCCAGCAGCAACTGGGCAGGGTTGAATACGCAGTATTTT.

The CDR3 loop reads CASSEVVDPGNEQFF. The CDR3 nucleotides are TGTGCCAGCAGTGAAGTCGTCGACCCGGGGAACGAGCAGTTCTTC. The chain combines TRBV6-1 with TRBJ2-1, with D perhaps matching TRBD2 (5 bases). Germline lookup yields CDR1 MNHNS and CDR2 SASEGT. V was clipped by 1 base and J by 10 bases, with 17 bases between them. This CDR3 has 15 residues.

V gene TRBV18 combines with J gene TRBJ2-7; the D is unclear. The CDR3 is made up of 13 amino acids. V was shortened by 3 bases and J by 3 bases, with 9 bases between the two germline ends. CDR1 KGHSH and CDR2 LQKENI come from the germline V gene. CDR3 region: CASSPVAVYEQYF. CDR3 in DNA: TGTGCCAGCTCACCCGTTGCTGTCTACGAGCAGTACTTC.

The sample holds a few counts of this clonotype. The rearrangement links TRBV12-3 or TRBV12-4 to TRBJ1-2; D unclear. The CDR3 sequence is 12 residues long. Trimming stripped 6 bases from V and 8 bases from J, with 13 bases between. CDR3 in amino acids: CASRAPMSGYTF. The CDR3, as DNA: TGTGCCAGCAGGGCGCCGATGAGCGGCTACACCTTC.

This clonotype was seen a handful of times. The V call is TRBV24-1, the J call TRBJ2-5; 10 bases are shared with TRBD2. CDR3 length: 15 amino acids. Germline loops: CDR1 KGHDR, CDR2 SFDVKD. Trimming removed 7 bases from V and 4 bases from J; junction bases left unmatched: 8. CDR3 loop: CATSGSGGARETQYF. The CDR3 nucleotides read TGTGCCACCAGCGGGAGCGGGGGGGCCAGAGAGACCCAGTACTTC.

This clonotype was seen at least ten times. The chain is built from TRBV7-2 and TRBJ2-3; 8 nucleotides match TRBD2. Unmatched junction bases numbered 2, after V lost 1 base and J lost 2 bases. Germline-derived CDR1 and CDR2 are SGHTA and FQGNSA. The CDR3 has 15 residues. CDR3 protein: CASSLGGGFTDTQYF. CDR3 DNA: TGTGCCAGCAGCTTAGGCGGGGGGTTCACAGATACGCAGTATTTT.

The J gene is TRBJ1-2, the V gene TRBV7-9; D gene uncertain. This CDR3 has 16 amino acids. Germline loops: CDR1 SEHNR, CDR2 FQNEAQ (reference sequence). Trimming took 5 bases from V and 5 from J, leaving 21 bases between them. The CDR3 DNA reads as TGTGCCAGCAGCCCCTCCAAGGAGGGCCCTAGGTATGGCTACACCTTC. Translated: CASSPSKEGPRYGYTF.

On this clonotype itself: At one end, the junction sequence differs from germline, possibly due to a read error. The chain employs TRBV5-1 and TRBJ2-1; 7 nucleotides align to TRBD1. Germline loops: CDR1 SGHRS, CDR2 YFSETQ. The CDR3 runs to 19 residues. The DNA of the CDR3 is TGCGCCAGCAGCACCCGACAGGGATCCACCCTCAGCTCCTACAATGAACAGTTCTTC. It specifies CASSTRQGSTLSSYNEQFF.

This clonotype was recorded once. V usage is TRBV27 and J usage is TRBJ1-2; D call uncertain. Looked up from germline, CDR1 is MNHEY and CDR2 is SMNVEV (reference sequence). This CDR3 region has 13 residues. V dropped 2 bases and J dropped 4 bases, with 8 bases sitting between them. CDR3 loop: CASSLHNSYGYTF. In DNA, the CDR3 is TGTGCCAGCAGTTTACACAACTCCTATGGCTACACCTTC.

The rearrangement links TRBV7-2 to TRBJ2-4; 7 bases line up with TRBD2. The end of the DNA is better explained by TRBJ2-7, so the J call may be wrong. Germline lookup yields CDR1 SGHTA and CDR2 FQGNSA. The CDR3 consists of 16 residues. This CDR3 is CARTRSFDYRDYEQYF. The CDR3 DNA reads TGTGCCCGGACTAGGAGTTTTGATTATAGGGACTACGAGCAGTACTTC.

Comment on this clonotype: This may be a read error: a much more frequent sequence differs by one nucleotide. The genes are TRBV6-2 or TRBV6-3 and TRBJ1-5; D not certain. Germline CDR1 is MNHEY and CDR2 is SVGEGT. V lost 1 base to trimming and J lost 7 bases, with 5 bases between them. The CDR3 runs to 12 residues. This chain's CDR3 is CASSYCGQPQHF. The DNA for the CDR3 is TGTGCCAGCAGTTACTGCGGGCAGCCCCAGCATTTT.

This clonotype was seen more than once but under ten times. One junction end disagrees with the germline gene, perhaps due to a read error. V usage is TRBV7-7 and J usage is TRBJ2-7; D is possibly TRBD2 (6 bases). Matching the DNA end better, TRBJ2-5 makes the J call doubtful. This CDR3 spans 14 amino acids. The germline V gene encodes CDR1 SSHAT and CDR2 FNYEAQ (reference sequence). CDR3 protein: CASSPTSAGETQYF. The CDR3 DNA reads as TGTGCTAGCAGCCCTACCTCGGCGGGGGAGACCCAGTACTTC.

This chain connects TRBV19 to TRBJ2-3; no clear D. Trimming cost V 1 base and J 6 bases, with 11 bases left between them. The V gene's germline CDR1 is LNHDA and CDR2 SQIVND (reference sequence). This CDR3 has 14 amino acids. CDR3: CASSIGPARDTQYF. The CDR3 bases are TGTGCCAGTAGTATAGGGCCCGCGAGGGATACGCAGTATTTT.

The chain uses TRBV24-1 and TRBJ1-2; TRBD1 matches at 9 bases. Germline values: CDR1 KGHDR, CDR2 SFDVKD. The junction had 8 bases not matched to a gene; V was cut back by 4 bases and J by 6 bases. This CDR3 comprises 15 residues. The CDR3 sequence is CATSEPGQGKDGYTF. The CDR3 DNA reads TGTGCCACCAGTGAACCCGGACAGGGGAAGGATGGCTACACCTTC.

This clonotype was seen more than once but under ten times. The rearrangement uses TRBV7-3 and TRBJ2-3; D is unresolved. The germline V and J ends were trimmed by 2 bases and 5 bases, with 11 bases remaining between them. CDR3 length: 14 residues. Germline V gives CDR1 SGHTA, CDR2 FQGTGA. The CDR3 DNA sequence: TGTGCCAGCAGCTTATCGCATGGGCAAGATACGCAGTATTTT. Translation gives CASSLSHGQDTQYF.

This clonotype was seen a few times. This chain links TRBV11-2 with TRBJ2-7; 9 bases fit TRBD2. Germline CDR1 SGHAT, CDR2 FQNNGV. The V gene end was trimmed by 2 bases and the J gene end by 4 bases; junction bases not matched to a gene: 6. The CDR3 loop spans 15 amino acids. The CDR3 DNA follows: TGTGCCAGCAGCTTATCCGCTAGCGGGGCTTACGAGCAGTACTTC. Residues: CASSLSASGAYEQYF.

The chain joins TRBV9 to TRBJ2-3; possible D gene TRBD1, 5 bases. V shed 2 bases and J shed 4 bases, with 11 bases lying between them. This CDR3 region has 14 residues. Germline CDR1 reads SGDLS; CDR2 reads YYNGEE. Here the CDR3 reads CASSVIGAADTQYF. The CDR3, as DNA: TGTGCCAGCAGCGTTATAGGGGCGGCAGATACGCAGTATTTT. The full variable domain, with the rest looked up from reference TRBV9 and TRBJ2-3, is DSGVTQTPKHLITATGQRVTLRCSPRSGDLSVYWYQQSLDQGLQFLIQYYNGEERAKGNILERFSAQQFPDLHSELNLSSLELGDSALYFCASSVIGAADTQYFGPGTRLTVL.